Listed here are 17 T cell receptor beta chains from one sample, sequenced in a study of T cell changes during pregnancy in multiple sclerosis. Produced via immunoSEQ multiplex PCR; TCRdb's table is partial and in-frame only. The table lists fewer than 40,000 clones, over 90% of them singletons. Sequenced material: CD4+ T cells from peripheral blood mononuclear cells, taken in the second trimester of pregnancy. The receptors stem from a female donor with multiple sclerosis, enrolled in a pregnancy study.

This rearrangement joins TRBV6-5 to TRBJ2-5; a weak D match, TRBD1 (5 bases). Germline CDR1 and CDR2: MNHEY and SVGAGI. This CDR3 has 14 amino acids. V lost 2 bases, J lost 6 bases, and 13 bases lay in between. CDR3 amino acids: CASSYGRGPKTQYF. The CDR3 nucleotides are TGTGCCAGCAGTTACGGAAGGGGTCCGAAGACCCAGTACTTC.

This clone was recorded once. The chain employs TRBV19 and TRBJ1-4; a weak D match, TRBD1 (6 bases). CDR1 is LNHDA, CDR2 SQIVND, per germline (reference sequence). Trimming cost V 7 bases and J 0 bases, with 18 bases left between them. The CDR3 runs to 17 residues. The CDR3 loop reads CASTPWGPFATNEKLFF. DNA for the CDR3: TGTGCCAGTACTCCGTGGGGGCCGTTTGCAACTAATGAAAAACTGTTTTTT. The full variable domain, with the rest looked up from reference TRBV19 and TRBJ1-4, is DGGITQSPKYLFRKEGQNVTLSCEQNLNHDAMYWYRQDPGQGLRLIYYSQIVNDFQKGDIAEGYSVSREKKESFPLTVTSAQKNPTAFYLCASTPWGPFATNEKLFFGSGTQLSVL.

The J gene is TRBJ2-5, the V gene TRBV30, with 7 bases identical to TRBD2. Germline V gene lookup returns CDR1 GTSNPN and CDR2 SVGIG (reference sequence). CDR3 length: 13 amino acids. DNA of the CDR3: TGTGCGTACGGGGAGGGCCACCAAGAGACCCAGTACTTC. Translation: CAYGEGHQETQYF.

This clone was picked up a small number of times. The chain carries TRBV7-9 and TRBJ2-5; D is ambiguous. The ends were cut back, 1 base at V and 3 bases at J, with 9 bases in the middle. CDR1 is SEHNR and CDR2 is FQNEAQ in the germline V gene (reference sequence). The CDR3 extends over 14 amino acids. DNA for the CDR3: TGTGCCAGCAGCTTAGGAGGTCGGAAAGAGACCCAGTACTTC. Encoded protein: CASSLGGRKETQYF. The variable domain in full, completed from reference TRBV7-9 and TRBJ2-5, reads DTGVSQNPRHKITKRGQNVTFRCDPISEHNRLYWYRQTLGQGPEFLTYFQNEAQLEKSRLLSDRFSAERPKGSFSTLEIQRTEQGDSAMYLCASSLGGRKETQYFGPGTRLLVL.

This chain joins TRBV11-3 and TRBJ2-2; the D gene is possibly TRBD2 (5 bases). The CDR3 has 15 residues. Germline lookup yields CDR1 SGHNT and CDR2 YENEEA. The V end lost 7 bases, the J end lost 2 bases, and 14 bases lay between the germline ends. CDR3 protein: CASTQGGGNTGELFF. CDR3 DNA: TGTGCCAGCACCCAAGGCGGAGGCAACACCGGGGAGCTGTTTTTT.

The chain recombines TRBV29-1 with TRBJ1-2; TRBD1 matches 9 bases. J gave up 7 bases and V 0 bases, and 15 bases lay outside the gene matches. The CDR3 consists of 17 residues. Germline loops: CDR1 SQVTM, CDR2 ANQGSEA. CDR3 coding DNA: TGCAGCGTTGAAGATCTTTTTATTTGGACAGGGGAACGTGGCTACACCTTC. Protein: CSVEDLFIWTGERGYTF.

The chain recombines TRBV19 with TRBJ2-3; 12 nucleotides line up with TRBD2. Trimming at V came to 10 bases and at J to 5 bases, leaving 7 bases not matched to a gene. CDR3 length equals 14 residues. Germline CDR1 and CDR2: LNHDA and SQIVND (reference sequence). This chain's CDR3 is CATASSGGGDTQYF. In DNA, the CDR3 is TGTGCCACCGCCTCTAGCGGGGGGGGAGATACGCAGTATTTT. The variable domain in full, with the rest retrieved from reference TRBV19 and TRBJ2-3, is DGGITQSPKYLFRKEGQNVTLSCEQNLNHDAMYWYRQDPGQGLRLIYYSQIVNDFQKGDIAEGYSVSREKKESFPLTVTSAQKNPTAFYLCATASSGGGDTQYFGPGTRLTVL.

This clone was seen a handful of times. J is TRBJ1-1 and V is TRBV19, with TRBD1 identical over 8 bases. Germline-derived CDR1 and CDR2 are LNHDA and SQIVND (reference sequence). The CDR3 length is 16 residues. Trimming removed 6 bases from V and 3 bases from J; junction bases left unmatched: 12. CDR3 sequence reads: CASRIGQGVRDTEAFF. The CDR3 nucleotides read TGTGCCAGTAGGATCGGACAGGGAGTAAGGGACACTGAAGCTTTCTTT.

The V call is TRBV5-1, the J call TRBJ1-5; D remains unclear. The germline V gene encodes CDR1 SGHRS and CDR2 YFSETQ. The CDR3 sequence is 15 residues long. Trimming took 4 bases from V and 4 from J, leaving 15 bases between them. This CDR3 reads CASSPEGSPNQPQHF. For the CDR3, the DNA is TGCGCCAGCAGCCCCGAGGGCAGTCCGAATCAGCCCCAGCATTTT.

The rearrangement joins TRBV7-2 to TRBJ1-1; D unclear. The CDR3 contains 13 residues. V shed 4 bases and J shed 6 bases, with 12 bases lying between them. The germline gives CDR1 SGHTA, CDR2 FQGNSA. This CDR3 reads CASSWSSKSEAFF. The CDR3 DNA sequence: TGTGCCAGCAGCTGGTCTTCTAAGTCTGAAGCTTTCTTT.

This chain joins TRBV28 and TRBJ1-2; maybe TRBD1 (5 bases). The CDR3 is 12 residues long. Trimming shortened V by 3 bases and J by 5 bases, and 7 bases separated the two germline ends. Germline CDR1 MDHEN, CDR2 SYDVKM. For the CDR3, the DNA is TGTGCCAGCAGTTTGGGGGGGTATGGCTACACCTTC. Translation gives CASSLGGYGYTF.

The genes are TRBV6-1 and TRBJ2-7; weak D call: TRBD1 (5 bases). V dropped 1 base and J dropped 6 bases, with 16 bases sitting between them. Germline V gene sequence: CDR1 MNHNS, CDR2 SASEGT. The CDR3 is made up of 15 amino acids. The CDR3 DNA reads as TGTGCCAGCAGTGAAGGTCCAGGGAATCGTCGCGAGCAGTACTTC. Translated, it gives CASSEGPGNRREQYF.

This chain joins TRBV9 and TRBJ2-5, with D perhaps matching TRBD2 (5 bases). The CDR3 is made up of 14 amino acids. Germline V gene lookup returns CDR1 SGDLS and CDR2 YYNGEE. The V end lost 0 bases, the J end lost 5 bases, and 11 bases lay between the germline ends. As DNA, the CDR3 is TGTGCCAGCAGCGTAGGGGAGCATGGGGAGACCCAGTACTTC. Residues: CASSVGEHGETQYF.

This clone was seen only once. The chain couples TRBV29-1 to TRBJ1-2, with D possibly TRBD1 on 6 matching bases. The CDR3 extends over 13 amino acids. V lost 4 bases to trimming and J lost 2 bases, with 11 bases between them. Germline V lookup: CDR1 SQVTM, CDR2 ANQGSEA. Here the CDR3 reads CSVGRGPNYGYTF. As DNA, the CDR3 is TGCAGCGTTGGCAGGGGCCCGAACTATGGCTACACCTTC.

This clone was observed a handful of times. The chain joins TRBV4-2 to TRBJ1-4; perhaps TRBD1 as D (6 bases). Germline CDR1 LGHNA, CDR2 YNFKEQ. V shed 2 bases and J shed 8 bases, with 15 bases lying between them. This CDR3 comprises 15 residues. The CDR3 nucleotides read TGTGCCAGCAGCCAAACCGGGACATTACCAGAAAAACTGTTTTTT. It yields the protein CASSQTGTLPEKLFF.

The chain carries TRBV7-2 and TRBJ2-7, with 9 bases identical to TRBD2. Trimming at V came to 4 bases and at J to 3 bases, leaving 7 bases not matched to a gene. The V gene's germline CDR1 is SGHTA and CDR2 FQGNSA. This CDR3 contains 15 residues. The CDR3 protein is CASSSPSGGHYEQYF. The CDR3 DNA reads TGTGCCAGCAGCTCACCCAGCGGGGGGCACTACGAGCAGTACTTC.

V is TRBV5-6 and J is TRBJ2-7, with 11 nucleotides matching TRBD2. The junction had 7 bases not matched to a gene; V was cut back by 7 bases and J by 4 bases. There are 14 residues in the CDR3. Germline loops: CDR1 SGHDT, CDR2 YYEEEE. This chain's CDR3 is CASELLAGVYEQYF. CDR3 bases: TGTGCCAGCGAGTTACTAGCGGGAGTTTACGAGCAGTACTTC.